A single sample gave rise to the 12 T cell receptor beta chains below, sequenced in a study of cytomegalovirus exposure and HLA in healthy donors. PCR involved 60 Vbeta and 13 Jbeta primers. Method: immunoSEQ multiplex PCR; TCRdb's copy keeps in-frame clones and lacks some. Of about 190,000 clones in the sample, 84% are singletons; the top ten hold approximately 2.9%. Sequenced input: PBMCs. The receptors originated from a woman in her forties or fifties in good health and CMV-seropositive.

This clone came up a few times. V is TRBV5-1 and J is TRBJ2-7, with 8 positions matching TRBD1. The trim removed 0 bases at V and 2 bases at J, leaving 1 base unmatched. Germline CDR1 and CDR2: SGHRS and YFSETQ. CDR3 length equals 14 residues. The CDR3 loop is CASSLEDRAYEQYF. In DNA, the CDR3 is TGCGCCAGCAGCTTGGAGGACAGGGCCTACGAGCAGTACTTC.

CDR3 region: CSGDRGYGYTF. CDR3 sequence (DNA): TGTTCCGGGGACAGGGGGTATGGCTACACCTTC. The V call is TRBV7-9, the J call TRBJ1-2, with 11 bases that match TRBD1. Germline CDR1 reads SEHNR; CDR2 reads FQNEAQ (reference sequence). The CDR3 covers 11 residues.

J is TRBJ2-7 and V is TRBV6-5; 8 bases map to TRBD1. Germline V gene sequence: CDR1 MNHEY, CDR2 SVGAGI. Losses at the gene ends were 0 bases for V and 2 bases for J; bases not matched to a gene: 0. The CDR3 contains 14 residues. The CDR3 here is CASSYSTGAYEQYF. For the CDR3, the DNA is TGTGCCAGCAGTTACTCGACAGGGGCCTACGAGCAGTACTTC.

The V and J genes are TRBV6-1 and TRBJ2-5; perhaps TRBD1 as D (5 bases). V lost 6 bases and J lost 1, with 12 bases in between. This CDR3 has 14 amino acids. CDR1 is MNHNS, CDR2 SASEGT, per germline. The CDR3 DNA sequence: TGTGCCAGCAGCAAGGACACGGCCCAAGAGACCCAGTACTTC. Translating gives CASSKDTAQETQYF.

The CDR3 region is CASSLAGQGRHEQFF. The CDR3 bases are TGCGCCAGCAGCTTGGCAGGACAGGGTCGTCATGAGCAGTTCTTC. The rearrangement joins TRBV5-1 to TRBJ2-1; 8 bases map to TRBD1. With V trimmed by 0 bases and J by 8 bases, 7 bases remained unmatched. Germline V gives CDR1 SGHRS, CDR2 YFSETQ. There are 15 residues in the CDR3.

This chain uses TRBV15 with TRBJ2-5; D ambiguous. This CDR3 region has 12 residues. V shed 0 bases and J shed 4 bases, with 3 bases lying between them. Germline V CDR1 and CDR2: LNHNV, YYDKDF (reference sequence). Here the CDR3 DNA reads TGTGCCACCAGCAGAGATCGAGAGACCCAGTACTTC. This encodes CATSRDRETQYF.

The chain links TRBV6-5 to TRBJ1-5; perhaps TRBD1 as D (6 bases). The CDR3 loop spans 14 amino acids. Trimming left V 0 bases short and J 6 bases short, with 9 bases between. Germline values: CDR1 MNHEY, CDR2 SVGAGI. The CDR3 is CASSYSLGGQPQHF. The DNA of the CDR3 is TGTGCCAGCAGTTACTCTTTAGGGGGTCAGCCCCAGCATTTT.

The V gene is TRBV7-9, the J gene TRBJ1-5; D possibly corresponds to TRBD1 (5 bases). Germline CDR1 and CDR2: SEHNR and FQNEAQ (reference sequence). V shed 5 bases and J shed 0 bases, with 20 bases lying between them. The CDR3 consists of 18 residues. The CDR3 DNA reads TGTGCCAGCAGCACCGGGGACTCGGGAACTTATAGCAATCAGCCCCAGCATTTT. Translated: CASSTGDSGTYSNQPQHF.

The CDR3 here is CASSYVGGATYNEQFF. The CDR3 coding sequence is TGTGCCAGCAGTTACGTCGGGGGGGCTACCTACAATGAGCAGTTCTTC. The chain combines TRBV6-5 with TRBJ2-1; TRBD2 aligns across 8 bases. The CDR3 consists of 16 residues. Losses at the gene ends were 2 bases for V and 2 bases for J; bases not matched to a gene: 5. Germline CDR1 is MNHEY and CDR2 is SVGAGI.

The gene calls are TRBV28 and TRBJ2-1, with TRBD2 identical over 8 bases. Trimming at V came to 5 bases and at J to 2 bases, leaving 5 bases not matched to a gene. This CDR3 spans 15 amino acids. Germline V gives CDR1 MDHEN, CDR2 SYDVKM. CDR3 DNA sequence: TGTGCCAGCAGTCCGGGAGGGGACCCCTACAATGAGCAGTTCTTC. As protein: CASSPGGDPYNEQFF.

The CDR3 DNA reads TGTGCCAGCAGTGAATTGAGGGCTTCGGATGAAAAACTGTTTTTT. Its protein product is CASSELRASDEKLFF. The rearrangement joins TRBV6-1 to TRBJ1-4, with no clear D. Trimming took 2 bases from V and 6 from J, leaving 13 bases between them. This CDR3 comprises 15 residues. Germline values: CDR1 MNHNS, CDR2 SASEGT.

The CDR3 DNA reads as TGTGCCAGCAGCTTTGATAGCGGGGGTTTCTACGAGCAGTACTTC. Translation: CASSFDSGGFYEQYF. The gene calls are TRBV5-6 and TRBJ2-7, with 9 positions matching TRBD2. V lost 2 bases, J lost 3 bases, and 6 bases stayed unmatched. CDR3 size: 15 residues. Germline V gene data show CDR1 as SGHDT and CDR2 as YYEEEE.